Shown below are 2 T cell receptor beta chains from a single sample sequenced in a study of blood T cell repertoires in COVID-19 (dated by TCRdb to 2018 to 2021). The library was prepared using the immunoSEQ multiplex PCR assay. The table was pulled from immuneACCESS by TCRdb, which kept in-frame rearrangements only. Such tables lose some clones; where checked, under half of the loss comes from unresolved V genes, and the rest has no known cause. The sample table lists 360,000 or so clones, about 90% of them with a count of one. Clones ranked in the top ten supply about 3% of the sample. Sample: PBMCs or T cells enriched from blood (not recorded which). The receptors were gathered from a woman in her twenties or thirties who had recovered from COVID-19.

V gene TRBV10-2 combines with J gene TRBJ2-2; TRBD2 is a possible D gene (5 bases). Germline V lookup: CDR1 WSHSY, CDR2 SAAADI. The CDR3 loop spans 16 amino acids. The V end was cut by 2 bases, the J end by 0 bases, with 10 bases between. The CDR3 protein is CASSEMEATNTGELFF. CDR3 nucleotide sequence: TGCGCCAGCAGTGAGATGGAGGCGACGAACACCGGGGAGCTGTTTTTT.

The chain couples TRBV28 to TRBJ1-1; D gene uncertain. Germline CDR1 and CDR2: MDHEN and SYDVKM. The CDR3 length is 14 residues. The germline V and J ends were trimmed by 6 bases and 1 base, with 12 bases remaining between them. For the CDR3, the DNA is TGTGCCAGCAGCCCCCCCTATCGGAACACTGAAGCTTTCTTT. Amino acids: CASSPPYRNTEAFF. Looking up the rest from reference TRBV28 and TRBJ1-1 gives the full variable domain: DVKVTQSSRYLVKRTGEKVFLECVQDMDHENMFWYRQDPGLGLRLIYFSYDVKMKEKGDIPEGYSVSREKKERFSLILESASTNQTSMYLCASSPPYRNTEAFFGQGTRLTVV.